The 22 T cell receptor beta chains reported below all come from one sample, sequenced in a study of blood T cell repertoires in COVID-19 (dated by TCRdb to the early 2020s). The library was prepared using the immunoSEQ multiplex PCR assay. TCRdb holds this immuneACCESS table with in-frame rearrangements only. Some clones are missing; in checked studies, unresolved V genes explain under half, and the rest has no known cause. The sample table shows approximately 120,000 clones, and 75% to 90% are seen once. The ten largest clones represent approximately 1% of the sample. What was sequenced was peripheral blood. These receptors were obtained from a human donor in a cohort sampled during active COVID-19.

V and J are TRBV28 and TRBJ2-3; no clear D. Germline-derived CDR1 and CDR2 are MDHEN and SYDVKM. The CDR3 has 14 amino acids. The V and J ends lost 10 bases and 2 bases respectively, with 16 bases between them. CDR3 coding DNA: TGTGCCACCCGTCGATCCCTAAACACAGATACGCAGTATTTT. This sequence encodes CATRRSLNTDTQYF.

Details on this clone: At the DNA level, this CDR3 is encoded by other sequences in the same sample as well. This chain connects TRBV7-2 to TRBJ2-5; the match to TRBD2 covers 14 bases. From germline, CDR1 is SGHTA and CDR2 FQGNSA. The CDR3 is 16 amino acids. Trimming took 3 bases from V and 5 from J; bases not matched to a gene: 5. CDR3 sequence: CASSLTSGGAGETQYF. CDR3 sequence (DNA): TGTGCCAGCAGCTTGACTAGCGGGGGGGCCGGGGAGACCCAGTACTTC.

The chain combines TRBV28 with TRBJ1-5; perhaps TRBD1 as D (5 bases). Germline V gene data show CDR1 as MDHEN and CDR2 as SYDVKM. V was pared by 3 bases and J by 6 bases, with 15 bases between. The CDR3 has 15 amino acids. The CDR3 DNA sequence: TGTGCCAGCAGTTTTGGTTTGGGTAGGGGTCAGCCCCAGCATTTT. Residues: CASSFGLGRGQPQHF.

Only one count was recorded for this clone. This chain joins TRBV18 and TRBJ1-2; TRBD1 agrees at 9 bases. The CDR3 is made up of 14 amino acids. CDR1 is KGHSH, CDR2 LQKENI, per germline. The junction had 5 bases not matched to a gene; V was cut back by 3 bases and J by 6 bases. The CDR3 protein is CASSPRQGVDGYTF. The CDR3 bases are TGTGCCAGCTCACCTCGACAGGGGGTGGATGGCTACACCTTC.

This chain links TRBV7-9 with TRBJ2-7, with 12 bases aligning to TRBD1. CDR3 length: 16 amino acids. Per germline, CDR1 SEHNR and CDR2 FQNEAQ (reference sequence). Losses at the gene ends were 3 bases for V and 7 bases for J; bases not matched to a gene: 10. In nucleotides, the CDR3 is TGTGCCAGCAGCTTCAACCTCGGGACAGGGGGCGTGGAGCAGTACTTC. The encoded protein is CASSFNLGTGGVEQYF.

This chain uses TRBV6-5 with TRBJ1-1; perhaps TRBD1 as D (5 bases). This CDR3 comprises 13 residues. Trimming took 5 bases from V and 1 from J, leaving 8 bases between them. The V gene's germline CDR1 is MNHEY and CDR2 SVGAGI. The CDR3, as DNA: TGTGCCAGCAGTCTAGACAGGAACACTGAAGCTTTCTTT. Translation gives CASSLDRNTEAFF.

This clone was recorded only once. The V gene is TRBV10-3, the J gene TRBJ1-5; 7 bases map to TRBD1. The CDR3 runs 15 residues. The V segment lost 0 bases and the J segment 9 bases; nucleotides outside the gene matches: 8. Germline V gene data show CDR1 as ENHRY and CDR2 as SYGVKD. This CDR3 is CAISESTGLRSPQHF. The CDR3, as DNA: TGTGCCATCAGTGAGTCGACAGGGTTGAGATCGCCCCAGCATTTT.

This chain links TRBV27 with TRBJ1-6; D perhaps matches TRBD1 (6 bases). Germline V gives CDR1 MNHEY, CDR2 SMNVEV (reference sequence). The CDR3 runs 15 residues. V gave up 6 bases and J gave up 9 bases, with 18 bases separating them. This CDR3 is CASRTIQGTASPLHF. The CDR3 DNA reads TGTGCCAGCAGAACTATACAGGGAACCGCTTCACCCCTCCACTTT.

The rearrangement links TRBV5-1 to TRBJ2-1, with TRBD2 matching over 11 bases. The ends lost 4 bases at V and 0 bases at J; junction bases unmatched: 18. CDR3 size: 21 residues. Germline CDR1 reads SGHRS; CDR2 reads YFSETQ. The CDR3 reads CASSRKKVAGGPGSSYNEQFF. The CDR3 nucleotides read TGCGCCAGCAGCCGGAAGAAAGTAGCGGGGGGGCCGGGAAGCTCCTACAATGAGCAGTTCTTC. Full variable domain (remainder filled in from reference TRBV5-1 and TRBJ2-1): KAGVTQTPRYLIKTRGQQVTLSCSPISGHRSVSWYQQTPGQGLQFLFEYFSETQRNKGNFPGRFSGRQFSNSRSEMNVSTLELGDSALYLCASSRKKVAGGPGSSYNEQFFGPGTRLTVL.

This clone appeared a few times. This rearrangement joins TRBV4-1 to TRBJ1-1, with a possible D match to TRBD1 (5 bases). Trimming left V 1 base short and J 1 base short, with 10 bases between. Germline CDR1 and CDR2: MGHRA and YSYEKL. The length of the CDR3 is 15 residues. CDR3 region: CASSQVAGTNTEAFF. CDR3 in DNA: TGCGCCAGCAGCCAAGTAGCGGGGACGAACACTGAAGCTTTCTTT.

The chain has TRBV3-1 (or the pseudogene TRBV3-2) and TRBJ2-7; D is possibly TRBD2 (5 bases). The V and J ends lost 2 bases and 0 bases respectively, with 11 bases between them. CDR3 length equals 15 residues. CDR1 is LGHDT and CDR2 is YNNKEL in the germline V gene (reference sequence). In nucleotides, the CDR3 is TGTGCCAGCAGCCAAATGTCTGGGAGCTCCTACGAGCAGTACTTC. Translating gives CASSQMSGSSYEQYF.

This rearrangement joins TRBV10-3 to TRBJ1-1; 8 bases line up with TRBD1. Per germline, CDR1 ENHRY and CDR2 SYGVKD. V was clipped by 8 bases and J by 8 bases; unmatched bases: 13. This CDR3 has 14 residues. The CDR3 region has the DNA TGTGCCATCGGATACAGGGGGGAAGATTCGGAAGCTTTCTTT. Residues: CAIGYRGEDSEAFF.

The gene calls are TRBV28 and TRBJ1-3, with a weak D call TRBD1 (5 bases). CDR3 size: 16 residues. Per the germline V gene, CDR1 is MDHEN and CDR2 is SYDVKM. Trimming stripped 6 bases from V and 0 bases from J, with 15 bases between. Here the CDR3 DNA reads TGTGCCAGCAGGGAGGGGAACAGACTCTCTGGAAACACCATATATTTT. Protein sequence: CASREGNRLSGNTIYF.

This clone was detected only once. V usage is TRBV19 and J usage is TRBJ2-5; the D is unclear. Between the trimmed V and J ends, which lost 3 bases and 1 base, there was a span of 9 bases. This CDR3 has 14 amino acids. Germline V CDR1 and CDR2: LNHDA, SQIVND (reference sequence). The CDR3 sequence is CASSIGGSQETQYF. The CDR3 DNA follows: TGTGCCAGTAGTATTGGCGGAAGCCAAGAGACCCAGTACTTC.

This clone was detected a few times. The gene calls are TRBV27 and TRBJ2-7; unclear D gene. CDR3 length: 13 amino acids. Per germline, CDR1 MNHEY and CDR2 SMNVEV (reference sequence). The ends were cut back, 4 bases at V and 2 bases at J, with 9 bases in the middle. CDR3 protein: CASSSYRAYEQYF. The CDR3 DNA sequence: TGTGCCAGCAGTTCCTACAGAGCCTACGAGCAGTACTTC.

This sequence joins TRBV5-1 and TRBJ2-5; TRBD1 matches at 10 bases. The germline V gene has CDR1 SGHRS and CDR2 YFSETQ. With 4 bases clipped from V and 4 bases from J, the junction kept 4 bases outside the gene matches. This CDR3 is built from 14 residues. CDR3 in DNA: TGCGCCAGCAGCACTAGGACAGGGGGAGAGACCCAGTACTTC. Protein: CASSTRTGGETQYF.

The rearrangement joins TRBV7-8 to TRBJ2-5; TRBD2 matches 11 bases. This CDR3 is 11 amino acids long. Germline assignment: CDR1 SGHVS and CDR2 FQNEAQ. V shed 4 bases and J 13 bases; nucleotides not matched to a gene: 2. The CDR3 is CASSSSGRWYF. DNA for the CDR3: TGTGCCAGCAGCTCTAGCGGGAGGTGGTACTTC.

The chain has TRBV4-1 and TRBJ2-3, with 8 bases aligning to TRBD1. This CDR3 contains 15 residues. Germline lookup yields CDR1 MGHRA and CDR2 YSYEKL. J was trimmed by 1 base and V by 5 bases; bases with no gene match: 5. CDR3 DNA sequence: TGCGCCAGCAGCACCCCGGGACAGGGCACAGATACGCAGTATTTT. Its protein is CASSTPGQGTDTQYF.

The chain uses TRBV18 and TRBJ1-1, with 9 bases that match TRBD1. CDR1 and CDR2 (germline): KGHSH, LQKENI. Trimming at V came to 2 bases and at J to 4 bases, leaving 5 bases not matched to a gene. The CDR3 loop spans 15 amino acids. CDR3 nucleotides: TGTGCCAGCTCACCAACAGGGGGCGTGAGCACTGAAGCTTTCTTT. Translation: CASSPTGGVSTEAFF.

This rearrangement joins TRBV5-1 to TRBJ2-7, with a possible D match to TRBD1 (5 bases). V was cut by 5 bases and J by 4 bases, with 10 bases left in between. The CDR3 consists of 12 residues. CDR1 and CDR2 from the germline V gene are SGHRS and YFSETQ. CDR3 sequence reads: CASRQDLYEQYF. The CDR3 bases are TGCGCCAGCAGACAGGACCTATACGAGCAGTACTTC. The variable domain in full, completed from reference TRBV5-1 and TRBJ2-7, reads KAGVTQTPRYLIKTRGQQVTLSCSPISGHRSVSWYQQTPGQGLQFLFEYFSETQRNKGNFPGRFSGRQFSNSRSEMNVSTLELGDSALYLCASRQDLYEQYFGPGTRLTVT.

V usage is TRBV27 and J usage is TRBJ2-7, with a weak D call TRBD1 (5 bases). The CDR3 contains 16 residues. The germline V and J ends were trimmed by 2 bases and 4 bases, with 18 bases remaining between them. Looked up from germline, CDR1 is MNHEY and CDR2 is SMNVEV (reference sequence). The CDR3 loop reads CASSLSPRTIPYEQYF. In DNA, the CDR3 is TGTGCCAGCAGTTTAAGCCCCCGGACAATTCCTTACGAGCAGTACTTC.

V gene TRBV5-4 combines with J gene TRBJ2-5; possible D gene TRBD1, 6 bases. Per the germline V gene, CDR1 is SGHNT and CDR2 is YYREEE (reference sequence). V lost 0 bases and J lost 4, with 10 bases in between. This CDR3 spans 14 amino acids. CDR3 loop: CASSLGGQGETQYF. The CDR3 DNA sequence: TGTGCCAGCAGCTTGGGGGGGCAGGGAGAGACCCAGTACTTC.